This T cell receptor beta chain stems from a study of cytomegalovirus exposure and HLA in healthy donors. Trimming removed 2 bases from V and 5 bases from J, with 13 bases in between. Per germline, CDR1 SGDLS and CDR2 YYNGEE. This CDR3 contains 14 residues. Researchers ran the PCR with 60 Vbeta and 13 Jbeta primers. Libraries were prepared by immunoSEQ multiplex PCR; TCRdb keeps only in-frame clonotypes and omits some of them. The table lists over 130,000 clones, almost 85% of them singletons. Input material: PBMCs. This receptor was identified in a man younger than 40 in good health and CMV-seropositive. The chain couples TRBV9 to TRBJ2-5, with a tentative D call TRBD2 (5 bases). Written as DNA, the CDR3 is TGTGCCAGCAGCGTTGAGGGAGCGGAGGAGACCCAGTACTTC. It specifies CASSVEGAEETQYF.